One sample yielded the 17 T cell receptor beta chains listed below, sequenced in a study. TCRdb re-called the RT-PCR reads through MiXCR, storing one row per CDR3 protein. The sample includes fewer than 800,000 distinct CDR3 sequences, 11% to 15% seen only once; the top ten take 3.6%. The sample taken for sequencing was memory CD4+ T cells from blood. The receptors shown here come from a female donor in good health, serving as a healthy control.

The chain is built from TRBV5-1 and TRBJ1-5; 8 bases align to TRBD1. Germline assignment: CDR1 SGHRS and CDR2 YFSETQ. This CDR3 contains 15 residues. V dropped 4 bases and J dropped 3; count of bases not matched to a gene: 6. The DNA for the CDR3 is TGCGCCAGCAGCATCGGACAGGGCGACAATCAGCCCCAGCATTTT. This sequence encodes CASSIGQGDNQPQHF. The full variable domain, its missing parts supplied by reference TRBV5-1 and TRBJ1-5, is KAGVTQTPRYLIKTRGQQVTLSCSPISGHRSVSWYQQTPGQGLQFLFEYFSETQRNKGNFPGRFSGRQFSNSRSEMNVSTLELGDSALYLCASSIGQGDNQPQHFGDGTRLSIL.

Only a few counts were recorded for this clonotype. The chain employs TRBV24-1 and TRBJ1-2; D not resolved. The V gene lost 11 bases and the J gene lost 4 bases, with 16 bases spanning the gap. The CDR3 runs 13 residues. Germline-derived CDR1 and CDR2 are KGHDR and SFDVKD. For the CDR3, the DNA is TGTGCCATTTCATCCAGCATGAGCTATGGCTACACCTTC. This codes for CAISSSMSYGYTF.

This clonotype was observed a handful of times. The CDR3 does not end in the conserved phenylalanine or tryptophan, so this is likely a read error. The rearrangement joins TRBV5-1 to TRBJ1-4; 10 bases align to TRBD1. With V trimmed by 5 bases and J by 6 bases, 7 bases remained unmatched. CDR3 length equals 15 residues. CDR1 and CDR2 (germline): SGHRS, YFSETQ. This CDR3 reads CASRPGTGVDEKLFL. The CDR3, as DNA: TGCGCCAGCAGACCCGGGACAGGGGTCGATGAAAAACTGTTTCTT.

This clonotype was detected only a few times. The rearrangement uses TRBV4-3 and TRBJ1-6, with no clear D. The ends were cut back, 0 bases at V and 8 bases at J, with 8 bases in the middle. This CDR3 is 14 amino acids long. The germline V gene encodes CDR1 LGHNA and CDR2 YSLEER. Written as DNA, the CDR3 is TGCGCCAGCAGCCAAGATGTCCGTGATTCACCCCTCCACTTT. Its protein is CASSQDVRDSPLHF.

This chain links TRBV4-2 with TRBJ1-4, with D unclear. Trimming removed 0 bases at V and 7 bases at J, with 15 bases between. This CDR3 has 16 amino acids. The germline V gene encodes CDR1 LGHNA and CDR2 YNFKEQ. CDR3 region: CASSQEGSPGGEKLFF. CDR3 coding DNA: TGTGCCAGCAGCCAAGAGGGTAGCCCCGGTGGTGAAAAACTGTTTTTT.

This clonotype has ten or more counts. The V gene is TRBV6-2 or TRBV6-3, the J gene TRBJ1-5, with D uncertain. CDR1 and CDR2 (germline): MNHEY, SVGEGT. CDR3 length: 13 amino acids. The V end was cut by 6 bases, the J end by 0 bases, with 6 bases between. CDR3 DNA sequence: TGTGCCAGCAGGGTTGATAGCAATCAGCCCCAGCATTTT. Translation: CASRVDSNQPQHF.

This clonotype was counted between two and nine times. The V and J genes are TRBV18 and TRBJ2-5, with TRBD2 matching 9 bases. The CDR3 is made up of 15 amino acids. Germline V lookup: CDR1 KGHSH, CDR2 LQKENI. Unmatched junction bases numbered 1, after V lost 0 bases and J lost 2 bases. CDR3 sequence: CASSPPSGRQETQYF. In DNA form, the CDR3 reads TGTGCCAGCTCACCACCTAGCGGGAGACAAGAGACCCAGTACTTC. Supplemented by reference TRBV18 and TRBJ2-5, the full variable domain reads NAGVMQNPRHLVRRRGQEARLRCSPMKGHSHVYWYRQLPEEGLKFMVYLQKENIIDESGMPKERFSAEFPKEGPSILRIQQVVRGDSAAYFCASSPPSGRQETQYFGPGTRLLVL.

The chain employs TRBV7-9 and TRBJ2-5, with 9 positions matching TRBD1. The CDR3 contains 15 residues. The trim removed 4 bases at V and 7 bases at J, leaving 10 bases unmatched. Looked up from germline, CDR1 is SEHNR and CDR2 is FQNEAQ (reference sequence). The CDR3 nucleotides are TGTGCCAGCAGCTCGCGGGACAGGGCAATAGGGACCCAGTACTTC. As protein: CASSSRDRAIGTQYF.

This clonotype was counted a few times. The chain has TRBV24-1 and TRBJ2-3, with 7 bases that match TRBD1. Germline-derived CDR1 and CDR2 are KGHDR and SFDVKD. The CDR3 contains 17 residues. V lost 5 bases and J lost 2; bases outside the gene matches: 12. CDR3: CATSGLSGTDNTDTQYF. The CDR3 DNA sequence: TGTGCCACCAGTGGTCTCTCCGGGACAGATAACACAGATACGCAGTATTTT.

This clonotype was picked up a small number of times. This chain uses TRBV20-1 with TRBJ1-2; 9 nucleotides line up with TRBD1. Germline V gene lookup returns CDR1 DFQATT and CDR2 SNEGSKA (reference sequence). J was trimmed by 8 bases and V by 0 bases; bases with no gene match: 10. The CDR3 length is 15 residues. The CDR3 nucleotides read TGCAGTGCTAGAGAGGGGGACAGGGCTGGGGGAGGCTACACCTTC. Its translation is CSAREGDRAGGGYTF.

The rearrangement links TRBV3-1 to TRBJ2-7; D is undetermined. This CDR3 is 14 amino acids long. V gave up 4 bases and J gave up 0 bases, with 10 bases separating them. Germline assignment: CDR1 LGHDT and CDR2 YNNKEL (reference sequence). Here the CDR3 reads CASSPRTRSYEQYF. The CDR3 DNA sequence: TGTGCCAGCAGCCCCCGGACCCGCTCCTACGAGCAGTACTTC.

This clonotype has more than one count but fewer than ten. The chain has TRBV28 and TRBJ1-6; 7 bases match TRBD1. Germline V gene lookup returns CDR1 MDHEN and CDR2 SYDVKM. The V and J ends lost 8 bases and 7 bases, in that order; junction bases with no gene match: 11. This CDR3 has 15 residues. CDR3 DNA: TGTGCCAGCCAGTCGGGGGGACAGAGGAATTCACCCCTCCACTTT. Its translation is CASQSGGQRNSPLHF.

The chain combines TRBV7-9 with TRBJ2-2, with 14 bases lining up with TRBD2. This CDR3 is built from 16 residues. J was trimmed by 6 bases and V by 5 bases; bases with no gene match: 5. Germline loops: CDR1 SEHNR, CDR2 FQNEAQ (reference sequence). The CDR3 here is CASSAAGLAGAGELFF. As DNA, the CDR3 is TGTGCCAGCAGCGCCGCGGGACTAGCGGGAGCCGGGGAGCTGTTTTTT.

In its sample, this clonotype was seen many times. J is TRBJ2-7 and V is TRBV12-3 or TRBV12-4, with D unresolved. The V end lost 5 bases, the J end lost 4 bases, and 9 bases lay between the germline ends. The CDR3 extends over 12 amino acids. Here the CDR3 reads CASSQSAYEQYF. Here the CDR3 DNA reads TGTGCCAGCAGTCAATCGGCGTACGAGCAGTACTTC.

Only a few counts were recorded for this clonotype. The V gene is TRBV11-2, the J gene TRBJ2-5; D not resolved. The CDR3 length is 14 residues. The V end was cut by 1 base, the J end by 4 bases, with 10 bases between. The germline gives CDR1 SGHAT, CDR2 FQNNGV. The CDR3 loop reads CASSLVMQIETQYF. CDR3 sequence (DNA): TGTGCCAGCAGCTTAGTGATGCAGATAGAGACCCAGTACTTC.

This chain connects TRBV25-1 to TRBJ1-2; D is possibly TRBD1 (5 bases). Trimming stripped 5 bases from V and 3 bases from J, with 10 bases between. The CDR3 has 13 amino acids. CDR1 MGHDK and CDR2 SYGVNS come from the germline V gene. CDR3 residues: CASSRTGHYGYTF. The DNA for the CDR3 is TGTGCCAGCAGTCGGACGGGACACTATGGCTACACCTTC.

A few counts support this clonotype. Germline and junction disagree at one end, which may indicate a read error. V and J are TRBV4-3 and TRBJ2-1; D is undetermined. The V gene's germline CDR1 is LGHNA and CDR2 YSLEER. CDR3 length: 15 amino acids. As DNA, the CDR3 is TGCGCCAGCAGCCAAGATCTGAACTCCTTCAATGAGCAGTTCTTC. Amino acid sequence: CASSQDLNSFNEQFF.